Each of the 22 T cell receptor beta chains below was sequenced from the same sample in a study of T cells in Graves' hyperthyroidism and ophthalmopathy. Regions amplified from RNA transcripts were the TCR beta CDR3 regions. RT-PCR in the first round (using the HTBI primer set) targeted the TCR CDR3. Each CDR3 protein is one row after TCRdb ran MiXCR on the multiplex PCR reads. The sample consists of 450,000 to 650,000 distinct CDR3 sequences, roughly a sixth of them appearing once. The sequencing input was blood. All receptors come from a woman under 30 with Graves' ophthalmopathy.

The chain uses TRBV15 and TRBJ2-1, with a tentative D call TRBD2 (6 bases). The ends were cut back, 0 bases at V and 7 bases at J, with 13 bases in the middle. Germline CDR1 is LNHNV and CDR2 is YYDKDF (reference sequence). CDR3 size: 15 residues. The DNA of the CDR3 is TGTGCCACCAGCAGAGAGCACAGGACTACTAATGAGCAGTTCTTC. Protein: CATSREHRTTNEQFF.

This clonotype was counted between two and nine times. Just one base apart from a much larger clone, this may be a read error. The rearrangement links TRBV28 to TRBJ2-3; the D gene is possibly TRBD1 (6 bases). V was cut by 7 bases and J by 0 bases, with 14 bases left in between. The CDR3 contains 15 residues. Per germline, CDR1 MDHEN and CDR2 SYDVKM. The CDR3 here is CASIRQAASTDTQYF. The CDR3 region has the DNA TGTGCCAGCATCCGACAGGCCGCTAGCACAGATACGCAGTATTTT.

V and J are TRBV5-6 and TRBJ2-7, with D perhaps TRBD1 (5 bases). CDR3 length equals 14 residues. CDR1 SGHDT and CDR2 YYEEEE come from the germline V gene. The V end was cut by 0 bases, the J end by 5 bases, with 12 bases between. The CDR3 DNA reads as TGTGCCAGCAGCTTGGGGGCCAGGGTGAACGAGCAGTACTTC. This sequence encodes CASSLGARVNEQYF. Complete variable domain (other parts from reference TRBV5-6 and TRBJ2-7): DAGVTQSPTHLIKTRGQQVTLRCSPKSGHDTVSWYQQALGQGPQFIFQYYEEEERQRGNFPDRFSGHQFPNYSSELNVNALLLGDSALYLCASSLGARVNEQYFGPGTRLTVT.

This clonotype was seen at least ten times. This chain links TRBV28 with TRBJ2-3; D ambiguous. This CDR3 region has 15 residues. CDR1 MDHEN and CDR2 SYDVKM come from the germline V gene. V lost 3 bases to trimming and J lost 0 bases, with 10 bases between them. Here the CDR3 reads CASSFTGLSTDTQYF. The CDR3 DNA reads TGTGCCAGCAGTTTTACGGGCCTTAGCACAGATACGCAGTATTTT.

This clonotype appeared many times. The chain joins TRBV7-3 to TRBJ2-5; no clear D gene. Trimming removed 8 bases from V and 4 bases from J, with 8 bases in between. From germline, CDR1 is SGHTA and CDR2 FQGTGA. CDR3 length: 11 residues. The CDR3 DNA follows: TGTGCCAGCTCACCGGCAGAGACCCAGTACTTC. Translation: CASSPAETQYF.

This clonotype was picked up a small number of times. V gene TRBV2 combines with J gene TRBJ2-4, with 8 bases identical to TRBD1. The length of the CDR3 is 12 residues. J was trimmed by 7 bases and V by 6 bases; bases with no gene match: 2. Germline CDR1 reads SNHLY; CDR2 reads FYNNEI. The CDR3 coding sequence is TGTGCCAGCAGCGACAGGGGTAACATTCAGTACTTC. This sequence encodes CASSDRGNIQYF.

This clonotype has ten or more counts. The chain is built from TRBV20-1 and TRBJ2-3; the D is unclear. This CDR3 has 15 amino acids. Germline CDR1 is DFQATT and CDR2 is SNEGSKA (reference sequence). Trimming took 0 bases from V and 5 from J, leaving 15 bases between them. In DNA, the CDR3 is TGCAGTGCTAGAGATCTACGGATGGCCCGAGATACGCAGTATTTT. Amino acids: CSARDLRMARDTQYF.

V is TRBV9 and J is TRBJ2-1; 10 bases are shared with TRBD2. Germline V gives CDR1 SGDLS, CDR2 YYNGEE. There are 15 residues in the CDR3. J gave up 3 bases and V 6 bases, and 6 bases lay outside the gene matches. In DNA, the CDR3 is TGTGCCAGCACTAGCGGGGGAGATAACTACAATGAGCAGTTCTTC. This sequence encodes CASTSGGDNYNEQFF.

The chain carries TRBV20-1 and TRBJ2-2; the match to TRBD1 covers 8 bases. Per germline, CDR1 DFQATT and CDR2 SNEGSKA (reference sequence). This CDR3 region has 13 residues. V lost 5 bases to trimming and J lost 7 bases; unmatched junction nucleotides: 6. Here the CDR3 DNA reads TGCAGTGCTCTTGACAGGGGACGCGGGGAGCTGTTTTTT. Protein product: CSALDRGRGELFF.

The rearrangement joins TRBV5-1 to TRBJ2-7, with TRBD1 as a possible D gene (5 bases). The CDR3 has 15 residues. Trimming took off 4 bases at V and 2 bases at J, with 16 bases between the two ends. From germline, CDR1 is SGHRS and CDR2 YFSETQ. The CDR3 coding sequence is TGCGCCAGCAGCCTCCTGGGGCAAAAGACCTACGAGCAGTACTTC. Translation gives CASSLLGQKTYEQYF.

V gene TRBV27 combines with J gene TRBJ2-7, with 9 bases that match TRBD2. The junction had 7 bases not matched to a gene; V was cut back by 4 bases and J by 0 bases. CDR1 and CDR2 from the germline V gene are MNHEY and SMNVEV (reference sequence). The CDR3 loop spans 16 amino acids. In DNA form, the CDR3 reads TGTGCCAGCAGTTCCAACGGACTAGCGCTCTCCTACGAGCAGTACTTC. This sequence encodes CASSSNGLALSYEQYF.

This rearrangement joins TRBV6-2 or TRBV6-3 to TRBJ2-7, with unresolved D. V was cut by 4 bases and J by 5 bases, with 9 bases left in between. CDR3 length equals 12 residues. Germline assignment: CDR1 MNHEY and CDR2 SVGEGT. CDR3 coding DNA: TGTGCCAGCAGTTGGCTTGAGGACGAGCAGTACTTC. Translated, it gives CASSWLEDEQYF.

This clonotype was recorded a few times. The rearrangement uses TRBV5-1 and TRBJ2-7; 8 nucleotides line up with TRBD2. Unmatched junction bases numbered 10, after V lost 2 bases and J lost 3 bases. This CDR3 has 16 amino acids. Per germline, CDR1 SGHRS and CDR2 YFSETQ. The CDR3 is CASSFGTSKAIYEQYF. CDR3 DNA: TGCGCCAGCAGCTTTGGGACTAGTAAAGCGATCTACGAGCAGTACTTC.

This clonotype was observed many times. CDR3 region: CASSPNSGTSYEQYF. CDR3 DNA sequence: TGTGCCAGCAGTCCGAATAGCGGGACTTCCTACGAGCAGTACTTC. The chain uses TRBV27 and TRBJ2-7, with TRBD2 identical over 8 bases. The junction had 7 bases not matched to a gene; V was cut back by 5 bases and J by 1 base. This CDR3 is built from 15 residues. Germline-derived CDR1 and CDR2 are MNHEY and SMNVEV (reference sequence).

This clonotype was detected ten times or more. The CDR3 DNA sequence: TGCAGTGCTAGAGCCCCAGGGGGCCGGAACACTGAAGCTTTCTTT. Protein sequence: CSARAPGGRNTEAFF. The chain uses TRBV20-1 and TRBJ1-1, with 8 nucleotides matching TRBD1. The CDR3 loop spans 15 amino acids. Germline CDR1 is DFQATT and CDR2 is SNEGSKA (reference sequence). With 1 base clipped from V and 1 base from J, the junction kept 5 bases outside the gene matches.

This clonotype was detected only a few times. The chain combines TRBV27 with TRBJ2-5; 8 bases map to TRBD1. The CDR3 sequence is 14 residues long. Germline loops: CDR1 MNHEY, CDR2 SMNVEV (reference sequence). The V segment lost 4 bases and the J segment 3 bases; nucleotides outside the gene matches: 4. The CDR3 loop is CASSSTGVEETQYF. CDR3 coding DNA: TGTGCCAGCAGTTCGACAGGGGTTGAAGAGACCCAGTACTTC.

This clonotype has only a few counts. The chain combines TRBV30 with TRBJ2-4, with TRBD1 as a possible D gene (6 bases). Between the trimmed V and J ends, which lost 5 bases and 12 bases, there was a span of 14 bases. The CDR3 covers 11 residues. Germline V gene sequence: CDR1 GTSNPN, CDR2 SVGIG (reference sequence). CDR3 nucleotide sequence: TGTGCCTGGGGGCCACAGGGTTCTCAGTACTTC. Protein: CAWGPQGSQYF.

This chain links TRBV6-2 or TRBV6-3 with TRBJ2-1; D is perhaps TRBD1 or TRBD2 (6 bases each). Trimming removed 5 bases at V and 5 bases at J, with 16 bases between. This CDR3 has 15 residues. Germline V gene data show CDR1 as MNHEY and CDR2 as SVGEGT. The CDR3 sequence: CASSLRGAPDNEQFF. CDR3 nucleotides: TGTGCCAGCAGTCTAAGGGGGGCCCCGGACAATGAGCAGTTCTTC.

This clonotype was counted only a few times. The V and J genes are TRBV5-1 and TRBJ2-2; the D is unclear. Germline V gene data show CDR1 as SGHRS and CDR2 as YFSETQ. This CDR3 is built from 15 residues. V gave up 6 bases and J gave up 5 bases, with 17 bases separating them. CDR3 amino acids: CASTRVEGGTGELFF. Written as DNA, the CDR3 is TGCGCCAGCACTCGAGTTGAAGGTGGAACCGGGGAGCTGTTTTTT. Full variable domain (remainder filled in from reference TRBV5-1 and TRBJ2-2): KAGVTQTPRYLIKTRGQQVTLSCSPISGHRSVSWYQQTPGQGLQFLFEYFSETQRNKGNFPGRFSGRQFSNSRSEMNVSTLELGDSALYLCASTRVEGGTGELFFGEGSRLTVL.

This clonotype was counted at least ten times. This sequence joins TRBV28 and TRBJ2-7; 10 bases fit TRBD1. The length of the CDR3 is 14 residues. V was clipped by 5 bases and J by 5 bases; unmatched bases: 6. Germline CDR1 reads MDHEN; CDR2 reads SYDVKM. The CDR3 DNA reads TGTGCCAGCAGTCCGGAGACAGGGGGCAACGAGCAGTACTTC. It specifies CASSPETGGNEQYF.

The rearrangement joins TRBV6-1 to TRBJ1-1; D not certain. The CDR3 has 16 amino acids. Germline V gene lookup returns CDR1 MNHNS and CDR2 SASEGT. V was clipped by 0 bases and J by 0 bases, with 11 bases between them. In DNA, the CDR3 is TGTGCCAGCAGTGAAGCCGGACTCCTCATGAACACTGAAGCTTTCTTT. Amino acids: CASSEAGLLMNTEAFF.

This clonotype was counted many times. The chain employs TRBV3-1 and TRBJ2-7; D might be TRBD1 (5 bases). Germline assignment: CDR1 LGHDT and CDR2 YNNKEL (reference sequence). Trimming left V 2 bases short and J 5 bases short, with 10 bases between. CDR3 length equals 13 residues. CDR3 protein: CASSQLGVHEQYF. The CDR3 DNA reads TGTGCCAGCAGCCAACTAGGGGTCCACGAGCAGTACTTC.